The 2 T cell receptor beta chains presented below share a single source sample, sequenced in a study of vaccination effects on CD4 cells after COVID-19. Sequencing used immunoSEQ multiplex PCR; TCRdb keeps in-frame clones, though not all of them. The sample has tens of thousands of clones; nearly 75% are singletons. Their recognized antigens are unknown. After roughly eleven days in culture, the CD4+ T cells were isolated. Confirmation by PCR established that the person had SARS-CoV-2 infection between March and December 2020. Participants received two doses of either the BNT162b2 or mRNA-1273 vaccine. The sequenced sample was CD4+ T cells from PBMCs cultured without peptide, obtained after COVID-19 vaccination. The receptors originated from a human donor who had a prior SARS-CoV-2 infection.

This sequence joins TRBV5-1 and TRBJ2-2; D perhaps matches TRBD1 (5 bases). Germline assignment: CDR1 SGHRS and CDR2 YFSETQ. V was clipped by 1 base and J by 4 bases, with 11 bases between them. The CDR3 spans 15 residues. The CDR3, as DNA: TGCGCCAGCAGCTTGAGGGGAAGTAGCACCGGGGAGCTGTTTTTT. Its translation is CASSLRGSSTGELFF.

The genes are TRBV6-6 and TRBJ1-1; no clear D. CDR1 and CDR2 from the germline V gene are MNHNY and SVGAGI (reference sequence). Trimming removed 7 bases from V and 7 bases from J, with 10 bases in between. The CDR3 is 11 amino acids. The CDR3 region is CASTESVEAFF. For the CDR3, the DNA is TGTGCCAGCACCGAATCGGTTGAAGCTTTCTTT.